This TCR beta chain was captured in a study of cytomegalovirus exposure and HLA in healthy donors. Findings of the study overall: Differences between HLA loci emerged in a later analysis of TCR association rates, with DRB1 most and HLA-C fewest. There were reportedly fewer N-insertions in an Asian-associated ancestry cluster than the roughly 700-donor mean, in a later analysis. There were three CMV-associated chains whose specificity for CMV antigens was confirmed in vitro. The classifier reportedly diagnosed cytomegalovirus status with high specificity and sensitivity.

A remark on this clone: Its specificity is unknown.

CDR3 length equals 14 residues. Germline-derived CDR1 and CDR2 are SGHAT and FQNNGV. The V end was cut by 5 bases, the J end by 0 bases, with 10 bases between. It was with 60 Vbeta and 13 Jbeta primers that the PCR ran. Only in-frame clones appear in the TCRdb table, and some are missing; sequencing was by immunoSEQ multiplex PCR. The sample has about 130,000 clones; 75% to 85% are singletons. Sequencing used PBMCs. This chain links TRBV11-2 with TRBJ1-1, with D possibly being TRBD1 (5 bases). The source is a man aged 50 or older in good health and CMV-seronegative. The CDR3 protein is CASSPRDLNTEAFF. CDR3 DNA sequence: TGTGCCAGCAGCCCCCGGGACTTGAACACTGAAGCTTTCTTT.